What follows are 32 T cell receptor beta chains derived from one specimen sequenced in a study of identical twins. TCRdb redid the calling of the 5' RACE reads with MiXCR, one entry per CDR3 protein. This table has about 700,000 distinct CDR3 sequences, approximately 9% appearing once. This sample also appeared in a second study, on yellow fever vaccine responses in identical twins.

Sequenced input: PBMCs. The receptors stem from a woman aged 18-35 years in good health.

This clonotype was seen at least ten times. CDR3 amino acids: CASSTLNQPQHF. Here the CDR3 DNA reads TGTGCCAGCAGCACTTTGAATCAGCCCCAGCATTTT. The chain has TRBV12-3 or TRBV12-4 and TRBJ1-5; D is ambiguous. CDR3 size: 12 residues. V dropped 6 bases and J dropped 4 bases, with 7 bases sitting between them.

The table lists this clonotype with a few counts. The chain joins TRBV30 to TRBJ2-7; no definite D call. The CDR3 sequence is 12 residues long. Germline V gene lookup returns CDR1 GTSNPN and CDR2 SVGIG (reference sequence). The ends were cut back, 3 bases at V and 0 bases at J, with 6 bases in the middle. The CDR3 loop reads CAWRDSSYEQYF. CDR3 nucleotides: TGTGCCTGGAGGGATAGCTCCTACGAGCAGTACTTC.

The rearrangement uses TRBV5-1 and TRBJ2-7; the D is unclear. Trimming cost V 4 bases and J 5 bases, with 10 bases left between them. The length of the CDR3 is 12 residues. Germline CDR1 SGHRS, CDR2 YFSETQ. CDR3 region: CASSASNHEQYF. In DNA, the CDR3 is TGCGCCAGCAGCGCATCGAATCACGAGCAGTACTTC.

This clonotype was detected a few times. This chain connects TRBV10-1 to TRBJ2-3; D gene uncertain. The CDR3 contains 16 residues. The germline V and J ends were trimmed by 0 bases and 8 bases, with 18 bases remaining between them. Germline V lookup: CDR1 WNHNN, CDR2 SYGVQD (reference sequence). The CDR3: CASSESVLALGGTQYF. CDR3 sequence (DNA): TGCGCCAGCAGTGAGTCTGTCCTCGCTTTGGGTGGTACGCAGTATTTT.

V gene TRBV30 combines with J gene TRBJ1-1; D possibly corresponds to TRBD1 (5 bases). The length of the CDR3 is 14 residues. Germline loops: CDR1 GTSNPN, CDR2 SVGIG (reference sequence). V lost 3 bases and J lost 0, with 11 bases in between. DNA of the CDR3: TGTGCCTGGAGGCCCGACAGCCTGAACACTGAAGCTTTCTTT. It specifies CAWRPDSLNTEAFF.

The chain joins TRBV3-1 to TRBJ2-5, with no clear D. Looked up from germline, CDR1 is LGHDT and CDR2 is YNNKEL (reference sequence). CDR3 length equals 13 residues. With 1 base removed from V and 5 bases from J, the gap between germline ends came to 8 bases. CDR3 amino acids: CASSQVMWETQYF. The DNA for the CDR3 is TGTGCCAGCAGCCAAGTGATGTGGGAGACCCAGTACTTC.

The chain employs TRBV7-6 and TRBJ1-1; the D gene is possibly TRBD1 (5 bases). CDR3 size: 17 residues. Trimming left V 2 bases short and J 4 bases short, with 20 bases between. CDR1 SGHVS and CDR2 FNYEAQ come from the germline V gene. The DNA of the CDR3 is TGTGCCAGCAGCTTAAGCATCACGGGGGTCGGGTTCACTGAAGCTTTCTTT. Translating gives CASSLSITGVGFTEAFF.

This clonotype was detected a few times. CDR3 nucleotide sequence: TGCGCCAGCAGCCAAGATCGGCCTAGCATCGACGAGCAGTACTTC. Its translation is CASSQDRPSIDEQYF. This chain uses TRBV4-3 with TRBJ2-7, with a weak D call TRBD2 (5 bases). Trimming stripped 0 bases from V and 5 bases from J, with 14 bases between. Germline-derived CDR1 and CDR2 are LGHNA and YSLEER. The CDR3 covers 15 residues.

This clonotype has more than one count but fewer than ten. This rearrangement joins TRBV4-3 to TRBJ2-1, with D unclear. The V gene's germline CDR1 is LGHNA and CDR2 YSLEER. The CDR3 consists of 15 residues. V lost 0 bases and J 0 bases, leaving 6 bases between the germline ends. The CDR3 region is CASSQDRDSYNEQFF. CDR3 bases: TGCGCCAGCAGCCAAGATAGGGACTCCTACAATGAGCAGTTCTTC.

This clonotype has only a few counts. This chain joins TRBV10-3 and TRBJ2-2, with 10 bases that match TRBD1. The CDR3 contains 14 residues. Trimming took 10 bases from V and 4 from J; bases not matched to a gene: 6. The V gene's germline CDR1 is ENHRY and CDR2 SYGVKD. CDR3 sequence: CATGTGEVTGELFF. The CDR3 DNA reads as TGTGCCACCGGGACAGGGGAGGTCACCGGGGAGCTGTTTTTT.

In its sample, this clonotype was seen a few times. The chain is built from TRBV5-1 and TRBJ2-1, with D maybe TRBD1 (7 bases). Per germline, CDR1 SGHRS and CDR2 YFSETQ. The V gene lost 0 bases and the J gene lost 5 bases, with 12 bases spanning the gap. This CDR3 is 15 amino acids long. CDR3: CASSLDRGGNNEQFF. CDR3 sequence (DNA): TGCGCCAGCAGCTTGGACAGGGGAGGAAACAATGAGCAGTTCTTC.

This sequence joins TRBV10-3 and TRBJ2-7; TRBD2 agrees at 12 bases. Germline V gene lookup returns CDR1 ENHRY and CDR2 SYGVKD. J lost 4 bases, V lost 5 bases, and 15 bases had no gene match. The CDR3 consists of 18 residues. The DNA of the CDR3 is TGTGCCATCAGTTCCTCCTCAACTCTAGCGGGGGGGCAATACGAGCAGTACTTC. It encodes CAISSSSTLAGGQYEQYF.

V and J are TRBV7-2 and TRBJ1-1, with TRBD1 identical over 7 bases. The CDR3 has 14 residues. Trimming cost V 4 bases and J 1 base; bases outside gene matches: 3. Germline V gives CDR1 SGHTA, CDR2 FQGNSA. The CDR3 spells CASSSYRGNTEAFF. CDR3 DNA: TGTGCCAGCAGCTCCTACAGGGGGAACACTGAAGCTTTCTTT.

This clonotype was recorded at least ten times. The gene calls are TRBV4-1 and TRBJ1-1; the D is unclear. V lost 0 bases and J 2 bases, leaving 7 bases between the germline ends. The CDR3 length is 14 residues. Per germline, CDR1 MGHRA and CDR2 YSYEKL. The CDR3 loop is CASSQEQTNTEAFF. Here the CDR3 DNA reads TGCGCCAGCAGCCAAGAACAGACAAACACTGAAGCTTTCTTT.

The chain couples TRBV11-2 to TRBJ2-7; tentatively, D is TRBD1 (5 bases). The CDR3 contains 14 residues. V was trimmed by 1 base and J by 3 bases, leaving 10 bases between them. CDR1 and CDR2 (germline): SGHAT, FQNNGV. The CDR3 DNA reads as TGTGCCAGCAGCTTAGCAGGGCACCACTACGAGCAGTACTTC. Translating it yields CASSLAGHHYEQYF.

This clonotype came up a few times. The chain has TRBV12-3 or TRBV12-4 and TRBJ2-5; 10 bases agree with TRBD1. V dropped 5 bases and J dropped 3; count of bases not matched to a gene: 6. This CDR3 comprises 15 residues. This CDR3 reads CASSHPGQGKETQYF. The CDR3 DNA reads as TGTGCCAGCAGTCACCCGGGACAGGGGAAAGAGACCCAGTACTTC.

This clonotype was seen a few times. This chain's CDR3 is CASSQDSSGRTGANVLTF. Written as DNA, the CDR3 is TGCGCCAGCAGCCAAGATAGTAGCGGGAGAACTGGGGCCAACGTCCTGACTTTC. The chain employs TRBV4-3 and TRBJ2-6, with 9 bases aligning to TRBD2. V trimming: 0 bases; J trimming: 2 bases; junction bases outside the gene matches: 5. The germline V gene encodes CDR1 LGHNA and CDR2 YSLEER. CDR3 size: 18 residues.

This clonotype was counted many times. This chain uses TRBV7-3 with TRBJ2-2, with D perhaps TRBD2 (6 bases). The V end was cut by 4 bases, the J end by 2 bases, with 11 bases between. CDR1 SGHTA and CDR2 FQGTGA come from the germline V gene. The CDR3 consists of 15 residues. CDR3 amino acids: CASSSSGLNTGELFF. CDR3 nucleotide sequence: TGTGCCAGCAGCTCTTCGGGACTCAACACCGGGGAGCTGTTTTTT. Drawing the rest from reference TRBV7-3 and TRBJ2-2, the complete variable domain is GAGVSQTPSNKVTEKGKYVELRCDPISGHTALYWYRQSLGQGPEFLIYFQGTGAADDSGLPNDRFFAVRPEGSVSTLKIQRTERGDSAVYLCASSSSGLNTGELFFGEGSRLTVL.

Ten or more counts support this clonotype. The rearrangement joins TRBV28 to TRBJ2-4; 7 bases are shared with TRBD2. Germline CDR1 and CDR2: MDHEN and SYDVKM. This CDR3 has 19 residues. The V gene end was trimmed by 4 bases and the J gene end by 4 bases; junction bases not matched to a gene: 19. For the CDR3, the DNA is TGTGCCAGCAGTTCCCGCGCGGTAGCGGGCCATTGGTGGAAAAACATTCAGTACTTC. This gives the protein CASSSRAVAGHWWKNIQYF.

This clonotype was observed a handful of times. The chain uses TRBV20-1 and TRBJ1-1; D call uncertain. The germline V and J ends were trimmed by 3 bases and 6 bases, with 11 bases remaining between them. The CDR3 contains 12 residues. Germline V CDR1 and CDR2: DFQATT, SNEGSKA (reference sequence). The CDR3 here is CSASGEDPEAFF. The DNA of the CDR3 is TGCAGTGCTAGTGGAGAAGACCCTGAAGCTTTCTTT.

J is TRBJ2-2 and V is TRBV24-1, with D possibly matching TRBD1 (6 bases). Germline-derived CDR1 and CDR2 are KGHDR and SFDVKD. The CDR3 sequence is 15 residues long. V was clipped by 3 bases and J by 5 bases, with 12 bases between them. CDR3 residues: CATSDADRLTGELFF. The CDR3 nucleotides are TGTGCCACCAGTGATGCGGACAGACTTACCGGGGAGCTGTTTTTT.

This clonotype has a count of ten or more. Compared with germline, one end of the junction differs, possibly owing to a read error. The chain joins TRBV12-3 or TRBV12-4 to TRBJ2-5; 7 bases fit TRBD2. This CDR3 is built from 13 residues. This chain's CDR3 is CASSLQAGAFPSF. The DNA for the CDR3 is TGTGCCAGCAGTTTACAGGCGGGAGCTTTCCCTAGTTTC.

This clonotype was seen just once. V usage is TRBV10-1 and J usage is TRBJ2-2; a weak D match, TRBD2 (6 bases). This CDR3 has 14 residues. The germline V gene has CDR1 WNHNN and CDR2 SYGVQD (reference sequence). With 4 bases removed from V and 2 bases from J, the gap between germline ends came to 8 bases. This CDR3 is CASSAGDNTGELFF. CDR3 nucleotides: TGCGCCAGCAGTGCGGGGGACAACACCGGGGAGCTGTTTTTT.

The DNA for the CDR3 is TGTGCCAGCAGCAGCCGGGACTGGTACTACAATGAGCAGTTCTTC. Amino acids: CASSSRDWYYNEQFF. The genes are TRBV5-4 and TRBJ2-1, with D possibly being TRBD2 (6 bases). This CDR3 has 15 amino acids. Trimming left V 4 bases short and J 3 bases short, with 14 bases between. Germline CDR1 is SGHNT and CDR2 is YYREEE (reference sequence).

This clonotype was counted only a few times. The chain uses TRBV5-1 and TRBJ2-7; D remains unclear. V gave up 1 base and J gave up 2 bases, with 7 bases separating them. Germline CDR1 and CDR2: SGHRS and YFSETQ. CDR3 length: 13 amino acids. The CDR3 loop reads CASSLYTPYEQYF. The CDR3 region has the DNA TGCGCCAGCAGCTTGTATACCCCCTACGAGCAGTACTTC.

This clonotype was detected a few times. This CDR3 reads CASSPGTGPAYEQYF. The CDR3 nucleotides are TGTGCCAGCAGCCCCGGGACAGGGCCGGCCTACGAGCAGTACTTC. The genes are TRBV5-4 and TRBJ2-7; 9 bases are a match to TRBD1. CDR3 size: 15 residues. Trimming took 4 bases from V and 2 from J; bases not matched to a gene: 7. CDR1 SGHNT and CDR2 YYREEE come from the germline V gene (reference sequence).

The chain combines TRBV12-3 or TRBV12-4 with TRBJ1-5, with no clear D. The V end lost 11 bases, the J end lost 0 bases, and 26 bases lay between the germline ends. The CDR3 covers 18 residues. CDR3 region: CAFSLARGGLYSNQPQHF. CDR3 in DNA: TGTGCCTTCAGTTTAGCGCGGGGAGGGCTATATAGCAATCAGCCCCAGCATTTT.

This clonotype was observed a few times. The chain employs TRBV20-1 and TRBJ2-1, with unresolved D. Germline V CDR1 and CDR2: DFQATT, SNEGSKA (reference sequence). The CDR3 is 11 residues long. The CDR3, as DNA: TGCAGGGTCAAAGTCCACAATGAGCAGTTCTTC. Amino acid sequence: CRVKVHNEQFF.

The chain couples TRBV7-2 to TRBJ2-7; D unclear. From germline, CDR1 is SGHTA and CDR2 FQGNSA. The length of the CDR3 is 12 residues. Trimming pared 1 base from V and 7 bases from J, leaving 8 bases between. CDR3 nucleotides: TGTGCCAGCAGCTTAGATCACACAGAGCAGTACTTC. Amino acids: CASSLDHTEQYF. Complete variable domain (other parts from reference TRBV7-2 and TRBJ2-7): GAGVSQSPSNKVTEKGKDVELRCDPISGHTALYWYRQSLGQGLEFLIYFQGNSAPDKSGLPSDRFSAERTGGSVSTLTIQRTQQEDSAVYLCASSLDHTEQYFGPGTRLTVT.

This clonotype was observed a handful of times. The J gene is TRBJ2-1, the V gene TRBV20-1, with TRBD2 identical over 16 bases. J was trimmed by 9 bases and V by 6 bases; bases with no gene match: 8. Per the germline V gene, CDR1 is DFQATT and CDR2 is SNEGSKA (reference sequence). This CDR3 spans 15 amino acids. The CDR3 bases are TGCAGTGCGGGCCAGGGACTAGCGGGAGGGGGTGAGCAGTTCTTC. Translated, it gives CSAGQGLAGGGEQFF.

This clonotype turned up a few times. Here the CDR3 reads CASSPRLAGHYEQYF. The DNA of the CDR3 is TGTGCCAGCAGCCCCAGACTAGCGGGGCACTACGAGCAGTACTTC. The rearrangement links TRBV13 to TRBJ2-7; 11 bases agree with TRBD2. V was clipped by 5 bases and J by 3 bases; unmatched bases: 6. Germline V lookup: CDR1 PRHDT, CDR2 FYEKMQ (reference sequence). The CDR3 runs to 15 residues.

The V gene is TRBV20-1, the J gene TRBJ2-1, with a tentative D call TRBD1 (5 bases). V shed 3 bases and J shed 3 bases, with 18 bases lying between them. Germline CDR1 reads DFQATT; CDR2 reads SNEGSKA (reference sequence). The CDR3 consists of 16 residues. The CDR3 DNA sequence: TGCAGTGCTAGGGTTAATCAGGGCAAAAGCTACAATGAGCAGTTCTTC. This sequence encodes CSARVNQGKSYNEQFF.